This entry concerns a single TCR beta chain. This entry comes from a study of Ad26.COV2.S vaccination and SARS-CoV-2 variants. Profiling relied on immunoSEQ multiplex PCR, and the TCRdb table lists in-frame clones only, not all of them. The sample has 350,000 to 450,000 clones; around 92% are singletons. Treatment meaning: around 19 received Ad26.COV2.S at low or high dose, single or two shots; 5 received placebo; per-sample allocation not given. Sampling was done on day 63 after the first vaccine or placebo injection. The sample consisted of peripheral blood, taken in a trial of Ad26.COV2.S vaccine versus placebo. The sequence derives from a person between 18 and 65 years old who received the Ad26.COV2.S COVID-19 vaccine or a placebo.

In DNA, the CDR3 is TGTGCCAGTAGGACACAGGGGGCGCCGGGCACTGAAGCTTTCTTT. This sequence encodes CASRTQGAPGTEAFF. The chain uses TRBV19 and TRBJ1-1, with 9 nucleotides matching TRBD1. With 6 bases clipped from V and 4 bases from J, the junction kept 9 bases outside the gene matches. CDR1 and CDR2 (germline): LNHDA, SQIVND (reference sequence). This CDR3 has 15 residues.